What follows describes a single T cell receptor beta chain. This entry is derived from a study of monozygotic twins with inflammatory bowel disease. CDR3 length: 14 amino acids. From the 5' RACE reads, TCRdb lists one entry per CDR3 protein and no DNA. The table lists approximately 140,000 distinct CDR3 sequences. The specimen sequenced was blood. The TCR sequence derives from a human donor with ulcerative colitis or Crohn's disease, or a healthy co-twin of an affected twin (not recorded which). The chain links TRBV12-3 or TRBV12-4 to TRBJ1-2; TCRdb picks TRBD1, but there is no DNA to check that call. The CDR3 is CASSLNRVVYGYTF.